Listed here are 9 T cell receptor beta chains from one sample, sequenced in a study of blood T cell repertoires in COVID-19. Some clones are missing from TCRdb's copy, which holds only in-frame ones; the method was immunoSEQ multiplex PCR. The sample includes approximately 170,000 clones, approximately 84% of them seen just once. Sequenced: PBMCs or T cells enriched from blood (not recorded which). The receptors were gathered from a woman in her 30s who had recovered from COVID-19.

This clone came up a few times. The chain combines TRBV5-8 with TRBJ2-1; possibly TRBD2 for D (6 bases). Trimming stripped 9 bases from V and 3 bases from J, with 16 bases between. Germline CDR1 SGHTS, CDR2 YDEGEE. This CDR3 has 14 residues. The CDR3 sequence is CATLARGGYNEQFF. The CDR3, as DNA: TGTGCCACCCTGGCCCGGGGAGGCTACAATGAGCAGTTCTTC.

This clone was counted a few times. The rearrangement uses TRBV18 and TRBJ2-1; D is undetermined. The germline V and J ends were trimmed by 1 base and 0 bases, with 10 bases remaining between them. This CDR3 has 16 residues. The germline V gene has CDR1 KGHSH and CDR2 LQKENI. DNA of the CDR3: TGTGCCAGCTCACCACTGACGGGTAGCTCCTACAATGAGCAGTTCTTC. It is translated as CASSPLTGSSYNEQFF.

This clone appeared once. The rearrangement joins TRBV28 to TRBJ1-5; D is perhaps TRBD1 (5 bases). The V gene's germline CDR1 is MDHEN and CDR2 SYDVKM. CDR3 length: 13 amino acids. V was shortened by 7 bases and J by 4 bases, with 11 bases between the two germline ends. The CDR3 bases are TGTGCCAGCACCCCCCGGGGGAATCAGCCCCAGCATTTT. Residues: CASTPRGNQPQHF.

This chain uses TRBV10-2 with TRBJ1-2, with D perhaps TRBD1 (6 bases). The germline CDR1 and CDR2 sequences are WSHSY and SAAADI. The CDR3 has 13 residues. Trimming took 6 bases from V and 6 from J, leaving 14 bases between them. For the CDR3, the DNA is TGCGCCAGCAGCCCAGACAGGTTAAATGGCTACACCTTC. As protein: CASSPDRLNGYTF.

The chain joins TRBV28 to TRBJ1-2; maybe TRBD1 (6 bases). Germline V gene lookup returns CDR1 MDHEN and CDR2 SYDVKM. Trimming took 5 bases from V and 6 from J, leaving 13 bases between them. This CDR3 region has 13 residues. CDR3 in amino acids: CASSVQGRDGYTF. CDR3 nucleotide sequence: TGTGCCAGCAGTGTACAGGGACGCGATGGCTACACCTTC.

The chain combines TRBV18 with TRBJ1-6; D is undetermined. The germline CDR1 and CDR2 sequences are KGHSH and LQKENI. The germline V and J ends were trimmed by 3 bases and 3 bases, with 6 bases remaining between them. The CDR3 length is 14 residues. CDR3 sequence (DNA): TGTGCCAGCTCACCTGCAGACTATAATTCACCCCTCCACTTT. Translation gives CASSPADYNSPLHF.

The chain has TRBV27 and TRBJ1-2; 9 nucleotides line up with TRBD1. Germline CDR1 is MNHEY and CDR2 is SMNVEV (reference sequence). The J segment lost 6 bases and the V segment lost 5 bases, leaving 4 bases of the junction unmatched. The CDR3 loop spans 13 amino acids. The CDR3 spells CASSLQGANGYTF. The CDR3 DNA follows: TGTGCCAGCAGTCTACAGGGGGCAAATGGCTACACCTTC.

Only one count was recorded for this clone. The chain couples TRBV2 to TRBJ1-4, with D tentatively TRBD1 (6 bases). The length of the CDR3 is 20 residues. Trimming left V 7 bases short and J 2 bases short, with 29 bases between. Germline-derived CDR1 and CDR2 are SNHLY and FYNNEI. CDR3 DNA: TGTGCCAGCACCTCCCCGGAAGGGGGGGCAGATTTGAGGACTAATGAAAAACTGTTTTTT. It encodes CASTSPEGGADLRTNEKLFF.

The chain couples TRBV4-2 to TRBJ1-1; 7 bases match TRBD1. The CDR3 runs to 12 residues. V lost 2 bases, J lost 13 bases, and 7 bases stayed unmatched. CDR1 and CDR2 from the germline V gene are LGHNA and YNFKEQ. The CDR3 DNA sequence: TGTGCCAGCAGCCAACGAGACAGGGTTGTTTTCTTT. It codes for CASSQRDRVVFF.